These T cell receptor beta chains were read from a single sample in a study of T-cell memory formation after mild COVID-19. TCRdb processed the 5' RACE reads anew with MiXCR; each CDR3 protein has one entry. The sample has tens of thousands of distinct CDR3 sequences; roughly 9.8% are singletons. The sequenced sample consisted of PBMCs or a T cell subset sorted from them (not recorded which). The source of these receptors is an adult woman who had mild COVID-19 (a few samples of this study predate the infection). Cell type and time point are not known. Each CDR3 is given with its conserved first and last residue. A D gene is named only where the DNA matches it firmly. Clone size is not always given. Where it is, it says once, few, many or a class for expanded clones.

v_gene	j_gene	d_gene	abundance	CDR3aa	CDR3nt
TRBV9	TRBJ2-7	TRBD1	.	CASSRSGTGADEQYF	TGTGCCAGCAGCAGATCCGGGACAGGGGCCGACGAGCAGTACTTC
TRBV6-2/TRBV6-3	TRBJ1-5	.	.	CASSSPIERWHQPQHF	TGTGCCAGCAGTTCACCTATCGAGAGATGGCATCAGCCCCAGCATTTT
TRBV6-5	TRBJ2-5	TRBD2	.	CASSYGLAGQETQYF	TGTGCCAGCAGTTACGGACTAGCGGGACAAGAGACCCAGTACTTC
TRBV10-3	TRBJ1-2	.	few	CAITGGQNKNYGYTF	TGTGCCATCACTGGGGGGCAGAACAAGAACTATGGCTACACCTTC
TRBV2	TRBJ2-1	TRBD1	few	CASSEEGQGGNEQFF	TGTGCCAGCAGTGAAGAGGGACAGGGAGGCAATGAGCAGTTCTTC
TRBV5-4	TRBJ2-3	.	many	CASSTSTDTQYF	TGTGCCAGCAGTACTAGCACAGATACGCAGTATTTT
TRBV7-8	TRBJ1-1	TRBD1	few	CASSSSLQGRADTEAFF	TGTGCCAGCAGCTCATCTTTACAGGGGAGGGCGGACACTGAAGCTTTCTTT
TRBV24-1	TRBJ2-5	.	many	CATSDRGTRFEETQYF	TGTGCCACCAGTGACCGGGGGACCCGATTCGAAGAGACCCAGTACTTC
TRBV12-3/TRBV12-4	TRBJ1-2	.	few	CASSLPWPNYGYTF	TGTGCCAGCAGCCTCCCTTGGCCTAACTATGGCTACACCTTC
TRBV6-1	TRBJ1-5	.	few	CASRVSSNQPQHF	TGTGCCAGCCGGGTGTCCAGCAATCAGCCCCAGCATTTT
TRBV7-9	TRBJ2-7	TRBD1	few	CASSLAGTGEQYF	TGTGCCAGCAGCTTAGCTGGGACAGGCGAGCAGTACTTC
TRBV5-5	TRBJ1-2	.	few	CASSTNGGLSYGYTF	TGTGCCAGCAGCACCAATGGGGGGCTTAGCTATGGCTACACCTTC
TRBV7-9	TRBJ1-1	TRBD1	few	CASSARQGWSEAFF	TGTGCCAGCAGCGCGAGACAGGGTTGGTCTGAAGCTTTCTTT
TRBV2	TRBJ1-2	TRBD1	few	CASRATGTGPRYGYTF	TGTGCCAGCAGGGCAACCGGGACAGGACCTCGCTATGGCTACACCTTC
TRBV29-1	TRBJ2-3	.	few	CSVPKGNTQYF	TGCAGTGTTCCTAAGGGGAATACGCAGTATTTT
TRBV19	TRBJ1-5	TRBD1	.	CASSTVTGGNQPQHF	TGTGCCAGTAGTACCGTTACAGGGGGCAATCAGCCCCAGCATTTT
TRBV6-6	TRBJ1-5	TRBD1	few	CASSYATGGYQPQHF	TGTGCCAGCAGTTACGCGACAGGGGGATATCAGCCCCAGCATTTT
TRBV11-3	TRBJ2-3	.	few	CASSPGDLSLGTDTQYF	TGTGCCAGCAGCCCCGGTGACTTATCGCTTGGGACAGATACGCAGTATTTT
TRBV12-3/TRBV12-4	TRBJ1-5	.	few	CASSLNSPPRSNQPQHF	TGTGCCAGCAGTTTAAATAGCCCTCCAAGGAGCAATCAGCCCCAGCATTTT
TRBV7-2	TRBJ1-2	TRBD1	few	CASSLLPGQDPYGYTF	TGTGCCAGCAGCTTACTACCGGGACAGGACCCTTATGGCTACACCTTC
TRBV19	TRBJ1-1	.	.	CASSIVGVMNTEAFF	TGTGCCAGTAGTATAGTGGGGGTCATGAACACTGAAGCTTTCTTT
TRBV6-4	TRBJ2-3	TRBD2	.	CASSEAGDADTQYF	TGTGCCAGCAGTGAGGCGGGAGACGCAGATACGCAGTATTTT
TRBV6-2/TRBV6-3	TRBJ2-6	.	many	CASSTVSGANVLTF	TGTGCCAGCAGTACAGTCTCTGGGGCCAACGTCCTGACTTTC
TRBV7-9	TRBJ2-2	TRBD2	.	CASRRPSGGVDGELFF	TGTGCCAGCAGGCGTCCTAGCGGGGGGGTCGACGGGGAGCTGTTTTTT
TRBV6-5	TRBJ1-5	.	few	CASSFRGNQPQHF	TGTGCCAGCAGTTTCAGAGGGAATCAGCCCCAGCATTTT
TRBV18	TRBJ2-3	.	many	CASSPTSTDTQYF	TGTGCCAGCTCACCGACTAGCACAGATACGCAGTATTTT
TRBV20-1	TRBJ1-1	.	many	CSATTENGRRAFF	TGCAGTGCTACGACAGAGAACGGGAGGAGGGCTTTCTTT
TRBV12-3/TRBV12-4	TRBJ1-5	.	.	CASSFNSNQPQHF	TGTGCCAGCAGTTTTAATAGCAATCAGCCCCAGCATTTT
TRBV10-3	TRBJ1-4	.	.	CAISAGRRLFF	TGTGCCATCAGTGCGGGGCGTAGACTGTTTTTT
TRBV5-1	TRBJ2-3	.	.	CASSHDKNTDTQYF	TGCGCCAGCAGCCATGACAAAAACACAGATACGCAGTATTTT
TRBV25-1	TRBJ2-3	.	few	CASSDRGSTDTQYF	TGTGCCAGCAGTGACAGGGGTAGCACAGATACGCAGTATTTT
TRBV20-1	TRBJ2-1	TRBD2	many	CSASPSFLAGGLSYNEQFF	TGCAGTGCTAGTCCTAGCTTCCTAGCGGGGGGACTCTCCTACAATGAGCAGTTCTTC
TRBV20-1	TRBJ2-7	.	.	CSVVGPSYEQYF	TGCAGTGTAGTGGGGCCCTCCTACGAGCAGTACTTC
TRBV20-1	TRBJ2-2	.	many	CSAREGGELFF	TGCAGTGCTAGAGAGGGCGGGGAGCTGTTTTTT
TRBV7-8	TRBJ2-1	TRBD1	many	CASSTQTGFGNEQFF	TGTGCCAGCAGCACTCAGACAGGGTTTGGCAATGAGCAGTTCTTC
TRBV18	TRBJ1-6	.	.	CASSLDSNSPLHF	TGTGCCAGCTCACTGGACAGTAATTCACCCCTCCACTTT
TRBV12-3/TRBV12-4	TRBJ2-3	TRBD2	.	CASNLAGQGTDTQYF	TGTGCCAGCAATTTAGCGGGGCAGGGCACAGATACGCAGTATTTT
TRBV7-3	TRBJ2-1	TRBD2	many	CASSFAPRTSGYNEQFF	TGTGCCAGCAGCTTTGCTCCTCGGACTAGCGGATACAATGAGCAGTTCTTC
TRBV12-3/TRBV12-4	TRBJ2-1	TRBD2	few	CASSPPSGRSSYNEQFF	TGTGCCAGCAGTCCTCCTAGCGGGAGGAGCTCCTACAATGAGCAGTTCTTC
TRBV4-3	TRBJ2-7	.	many	CASSQEGGFGEQYF	TGCGCCAGCAGCCAAGAAGGAGGGTTTGGAGAGCAGTACTTC
TRBV6-1	TRBJ2-5	TRBD1	.	CASSGGTAGRETQYF	TGTGCCAGCAGCGGTGGGACAGCCGGACGGGAGACCCAGTACTTC
TRBV5-1	TRBJ2-3	.	few	CASRGSDTQYF	TGCGCCAGCAGGGGGTCGGATACGCAGTATTTT
TRBV12-3/TRBV12-4	TRBJ1-2	TRBD1	.	CASSRPGQGAYGYTF	TGTGCCAGCAGTAGACCGGGACAGGGGGCCTATGGCTACACCTTC
TRBV7-9	TRBJ1-3	TRBD1	few	CASSAGGPVSGNTIYF	TGTGCCAGCAGCGCAGGGGGCCCCGTCTCTGGAAACACCATATATTTT
TRBV4-2	TRBJ1-5	.	many	CASSQERVQPQHF	TGTGCCAGCAGCCAAGAAAGGGTTCAGCCCCAGCATTTT
TRBV6-4	TRBJ2-1	TRBD2	many	CASSRNGLAGGSEQFF	TGTGCCAGCAGTAGGAACGGACTAGCGGGAGGCAGTGAGCAGTTCTTC
TRBV27	TRBJ1-1	TRBD1	.	CASSLTRGLGTEAFF	TGTGCCAGCAGTTTGACCAGGGGGCTGGGCACTGAAGCTTTCTTT
TRBV7-2	TRBJ1-2	TRBD1	.	CASSLGQGEFYGYTF	TGTGCCAGCAGCCTCGGACAGGGGGAGTTCTATGGCTACACCTTC
TRBV6-4	TRBJ2-1	TRBD1	few	CASSDSGGRNEQFF	TGTGCCAGCAGTGACTCAGGGGGCAGGAATGAGCAGTTCTTC
TRBV21-1	TRBJ2-5	.	.	CASSFDSSRAQETQYF	TGTGCCAGCAGCTTCGATTCGTCCAGGGCGCAAGAGACCCAGTACTTC
TRBV29-1	TRBJ2-7	.	few	CSVRQDPSSYEQYF	TGCAGCGTCAGACAGGATCCGAGCTCCTACGAGCAGTACTTC
TRBV20-1	TRBJ1-5	TRBD1	.	CSASSGGSNQPQHF	TGCAGTGCTTCGTCAGGGGGGAGCAATCAGCCCCAGCATTTT
TRBV20-1	TRBJ2-1	TRBD2	.	CSARDRLAGGRNNEQFF	TGCAGTGCTAGAGATCGGCTAGCGGGGGGCAGAAACAATGAGCAGTTCTTC
TRBV7-6	TRBJ2-5	TRBD1	many	CASSLYPQGAETQYF	TGTGCCAGCAGCTTGTACCCCCAGGGGGCAGAGACCCAGTACTTC
TRBV2	TRBJ2-3	.	many	CASSARQSEGTDTQYF	TGTGCCAGCAGTGCAAGACAGTCTGAGGGTACAGATACGCAGTATTTT
TRBV6-5	TRBJ2-2	.	.	CASSYSVLRMGNTGELFF	TGTGCCAGCAGTTACTCAGTACTTCGAATGGGGAACACCGGGGAGCTGTTTTTT
TRBV27	TRBJ2-1	TRBD2	many	CASSPRRGGEQFF	TGTGCCAGCAGTCCGAGGCGGGGGGGTGAGCAGTTCTTC
TRBV7-9	TRBJ1-1	.	.	CASSSESGRGTEAFF	TGTGCCAGCAGCTCCGAATCGGGGCGGGGCACTGAAGCTTTCTTT